Presented here are 17 T cell receptor beta chains from one specimen sequenced in a study of spatial heterogeneity in lung cancer. The time point denotes: sample taken at primary tumor resection. Researchers sequenced whole RNA taken from tumor, nontumor lung or frozen PBMC without sorting. TCRdb called the 5' RACE reads again in MiXCR, with one record for every CDR3 protein. The data contain 40,000 to 45,000 distinct CDR3 sequences, approximately 7% of them singletons. This specimen consisted of PBMCs, obtained at surgery. The receptors originated from a female donor with early-stage non-small cell lung cancer.

This chain joins TRBV19 and TRBJ1-2; TRBD1 might be the D (6 bases). Germline V gene lookup returns CDR1 LNHDA and CDR2 SQIVND (reference sequence). V was clipped by 4 bases and J by 0 bases, with 9 bases between them. This CDR3 region has 14 residues. CDR3 nucleotides: TGTGCCAGTAGTAGGACAGCCACTAACTATGGCTACACCTTC. Its protein is CASSRTATNYGYTF.

The V and J genes are TRBV6-2 or TRBV6-3 and TRBJ1-5; the D is unclear. The CDR3 spans 15 residues. V dropped 8 bases and J dropped 2 bases, with 16 bases sitting between them. Germline V gives CDR1 MNHEY, CDR2 SVGEGT. The CDR3 region has the DNA TGTGCCAGCTGCTGCCCGACACGGGGCAATCAGCCCCAGCATTTT. Translating it yields CASCCPTRGNQPQHF.

This clonotype was recorded many times. The genes are TRBV7-9 and TRBJ2-3, with D uncertain. The germline V and J ends were trimmed by 7 bases and 3 bases, with 5 bases remaining between them. This CDR3 comprises 11 residues. Germline assignment: CDR1 SEHNR and CDR2 FQNEAQ (reference sequence). The chain's CDR3 is CASTTTDTQYF. The CDR3 nucleotides read TGTGCCAGCACCACTACAGATACGCAGTATTTT.

The rearrangement links TRBV6-6 to TRBJ1-5, with D hard to call. The CDR3 length is 13 residues. V lost 6 bases and J 0 bases, leaving 6 bases between the germline ends. In germline, CDR1 is MNHNY, CDR2 SVGAGI (reference sequence). The CDR3 region is CASRNPSNQPQHF. CDR3 nucleotides: TGTGCCAGCAGGAATCCTAGCAATCAGCCCCAGCATTTT.

The table lists this clonotype with a few counts. This chain connects TRBV27 to TRBJ2-7; maybe TRBD1 (6 bases). The CDR3 sequence is 16 residues long. Between the trimmed V and J ends, which lost 5 bases and 5 bases, there was a span of 22 bases. Germline CDR1 is MNHEY and CDR2 is SMNVEV (reference sequence). The CDR3 sequence: CASSVTSGTIRHEQYF. The CDR3 DNA is TGTGCCAGCAGTGTAACGTCCGGGACAATCAGGCACGAGCAGTACTTC.

This clonotype was recorded many times. DNA for the CDR3: TGTGCCAGCAGTTCGGTGGAGACCCAGTACTTC. As protein: CASSSVETQYF. This chain joins TRBV12-3 or TRBV12-4 and TRBJ2-5; D uncertain. V dropped 4 bases and J dropped 5 bases, with 5 bases sitting between them. This CDR3 is built from 11 residues.

This chain links TRBV2 with TRBJ1-1; D gene unclear. V gave up 8 bases and J gave up 3 bases, with 10 bases separating them. Per germline, CDR1 SNHLY and CDR2 FYNNEI. The CDR3 extends over 12 amino acids. The CDR3 loop is CASGVGDTEAFF. The CDR3 DNA reads TGTGCCAGCGGGGTTGGAGACACTGAAGCTTTCTTT.

This clonotype has ten or more counts. This chain joins TRBV5-1 and TRBJ2-5; TRBD2 matches 8 bases. The CDR3 extends over 15 amino acids. V trimming: 3 bases; J trimming: 3 bases; junction bases outside the gene matches: 7. The V gene's germline CDR1 is SGHRS and CDR2 YFSETQ. As DNA, the CDR3 is TGCGCCAGCAGCTCTATCGGGACTAGAGAAGAGACCCAGTACTTC. It is translated as CASSSIGTREETQYF.

This clonotype was picked up many times. The chain carries TRBV5-1 and TRBJ2-2, with 10 positions matching TRBD1. J was trimmed by 6 bases and V by 3 bases; bases with no gene match: 2. Germline assignment: CDR1 SGHRS and CDR2 YFSETQ. The CDR3 is 14 residues long. Here the CDR3 reads CASSSGTGAGELFF. CDR3 in DNA: TGCGCCAGCAGCTCCGGGACAGGGGCCGGGGAGCTGTTTTTT.

This clonotype was seen repeatedly, ten times or more. This rearrangement joins TRBV6-2 or TRBV6-3 to TRBJ1-5; possible D gene TRBD1, 6 bases. CDR3 length: 13 residues. From germline, CDR1 is MNHEY and CDR2 SVGEGT. Trimming left V 6 bases short and J 7 bases short, with 13 bases between. The CDR3 is CASSPGHHQPQHF. The DNA for the CDR3 is TGTGCCAGCAGCCCGGGACACCACCAGCCCCAGCATTTT.

This clonotype was found many times. The chain couples TRBV2 to TRBJ1-1, with D possibly matching TRBD1 (5 bases). Trimming removed 7 bases at V and 1 base at J, with 13 bases between. Germline CDR1 reads SNHLY; CDR2 reads FYNNEI. This CDR3 spans 14 amino acids. As DNA, the CDR3 is TGTGCCAGCATCCGAGTCGGACAGAACACTGAAGCTTTCTTT. Translating gives CASIRVGQNTEAFF.

The sample holds a few counts of this clonotype. The genes are TRBV11-2 and TRBJ2-3; D is unclear. Germline assignment: CDR1 SGHAT and CDR2 FQNNGV. The length of the CDR3 is 14 residues. Trimming stripped 2 bases from V and 3 bases from J, with 9 bases between. The CDR3 DNA reads as TGTGCCAGCAGCTTACAAGGAGCTACAGATACGCAGTATTTT. This translates into CASSLQGATDTQYF. Using reference TRBV11-2 and TRBJ2-3 for the parts outside the CDR3, the full variable domain is EAGVAQSPRYKIIEKRQSVAFWCNPISGHATLYWYQQILGQGPKLLIQFQNNGVVDDSQLPKDRFSAERLKGVDSTLKIQPAKLEDSAVYLCASSLQGATDTQYFGPGTRLTVL.

This clonotype was detected many times. The chain employs TRBV5-1 and TRBJ1-1; 8 nucleotides agree with TRBD1. CDR1 SGHRS and CDR2 YFSETQ come from the germline V gene. This CDR3 region has 16 residues. With V trimmed by 5 bases and J by 1 base, 10 bases remained unmatched. This CDR3 reads CASSLGTGTGNTEAFF. The CDR3 coding sequence is TGCGCCAGCAGTCTTGGGACCGGGACAGGGAACACTGAAGCTTTCTTT.

This clonotype was observed many times. The chain joins TRBV18 to TRBJ2-5, with a weak D call TRBD2 (6 bases). This CDR3 has 16 amino acids. V was clipped by 3 bases and J by 5 bases, with 19 bases between them. In germline, CDR1 is KGHSH, CDR2 LQKENI. CDR3 coding DNA: TGTGCCAGCTCACCTCTGGCGGGGCGTCAAGTGGAGACCCAGTACTTC. Amino acids: CASSPLAGRQVETQYF.

There are a few counts of this clonotype. V usage is TRBV4-3 and J usage is TRBJ2-3; D might be TRBD1 (6 bases). Trimming removed 4 bases from V and 0 bases from J, with 14 bases in between. CDR3 length equals 16 residues. Per the germline V gene, CDR1 is LGHNA and CDR2 is YSLEER. CDR3 in DNA: TGCGCCAGCAGCCTCCACCTGAGGGGGAGCACAGATACGCAGTATTTT. Translation gives CASSLHLRGSTDTQYF.

In its sample, this clonotype was seen many times. The CDR3 nucleotides are TGCGCCAGCAGCTTGGTCACGGGGTTCTACTACGAGCAGTACTTC. It is translated as CASSLVTGFYYEQYF. V is TRBV5-1 and J is TRBJ2-7; perhaps TRBD2 as D (5 bases). The germline V and J ends were trimmed by 0 bases and 3 bases, with 13 bases remaining between them. CDR3 size: 15 residues. Germline V gene lookup returns CDR1 SGHRS and CDR2 YFSETQ.

As for this clonotype: This may be a read error, as it is one base from a much larger clone. CDR3 region: CASSLGPPRGNEEFF. Written as DNA, the CDR3 is TGCGCCAGCAGCTTGGGCCCCCCCCGAGGCAATGAGGAGTTCTTC. The chain links TRBV5-1 to TRBJ2-1, with D unclear. Germline V gene data show CDR1 as SGHRS and CDR2 as YFSETQ. The CDR3 covers 15 residues.